The 10 T cell receptor beta chains given below trace back to one sample, sequenced in a study of radiotherapy plus CTLA-4 blockade in lung cancer. This table comes from immunoSEQ multiplex PCR, and its TCRdb copy is limited to in-frame clones, with some not included. The repertoire holds tens of thousands of clones, with more than 70% as singletons. The starting material was peripheral blood, obtained from a patient treated with radiotherapy plus ipilimumab. The receptors were sampled from a human donor with non-small cell lung cancer who had stable disease on radiotherapy plus ipilimumab.

This chain joins TRBV30 and TRBJ1-5; D unresolved. The V end lost 2 bases, the J end lost 1 base, and 9 bases lay between the germline ends. The CDR3 spans 14 residues. The V gene's germline CDR1 is GTSNPN and CDR2 SVGIG (reference sequence). CDR3 sequence (DNA): TGTGCCTGGAGTATGTCGGGGAGCAATCAGCCCCAGCATTTT. The encoded protein is CAWSMSGSNQPQHF.

The chain links TRBV9 to TRBJ1-1; possible D gene TRBD1, 6 bases. Germline V gene sequence: CDR1 SGDLS, CDR2 YYNGEE. V lost 3 bases and J 1 base, leaving 16 bases between the germline ends. This CDR3 contains 16 residues. CDR3 nucleotides: TGTGCCAGCAGCGCGGAGGGGGGAGCACAGAACACTGAAGCTTTCTTT. Translation: CASSAEGGAQNTEAFF.

This clone was counted between two and nine times. The chain is built from TRBV5-6 and TRBJ2-7; 7 bases line up with TRBD1. CDR1 SGHDT and CDR2 YYEEEE come from the germline V gene. The CDR3 has 16 amino acids. The trim removed 4 bases at V and 0 bases at J, leaving 10 bases unmatched. CDR3 amino acids: CASSPGPSGGSYEQYV. The CDR3 bases are TGTGCCAGCAGCCCCGGACCGTCAGGGGGCTCCTACGAGCAGTACGTC.

The chain uses TRBV11-3 and TRBJ2-3; D is unclear. Germline CDR1 is SGHNT and CDR2 is YENEEA. V gave up 2 bases and J gave up 1 base, with 7 bases separating them. CDR3 size: 14 residues. Here the CDR3 reads CASSLSMRTDTQYF. The CDR3 nucleotides read TGTGCCAGCAGCTTATCAATGCGCACAGATACGCAGTATTTT.

The V call is TRBV19, the J call TRBJ2-2; D is perhaps TRBD1 or TRBD2 (5 bases each). Trimming cost V 7 bases and J 4 bases, with 13 bases left between them. Germline CDR1 reads LNHDA; CDR2 reads SQIVND (reference sequence). This CDR3 contains 14 residues. The CDR3 loop is CASTGTGPTGELFF. The CDR3 DNA reads TGTGCCAGTACCGGGACGGGACCCACCGGGGAGCTGTTTTTT.

This clone was recorded once. This chain joins TRBV9 and TRBJ2-7; 7 bases agree with TRBD1. The junction had 4 bases not matched to a gene; V was cut back by 4 bases and J by 0 bases. The germline V gene has CDR1 SGDLS and CDR2 YYNGEE. The CDR3 is 14 residues long. The CDR3 here is CASSTGTASYEQYF. The CDR3 DNA follows: TGTGCCAGCAGCACCGGGACAGCCTCCTACGAGCAGTACTTC.

This chain links TRBV6-1 with TRBJ1-2; D may be TRBD1 (6 bases). Per the germline V gene, CDR1 is MNHNS and CDR2 is SASEGT. This CDR3 contains 14 residues. V lost 6 bases to trimming and J lost 5 bases, with 16 bases between them. CDR3 bases: TGTGCCAGCAGACAGGGTCGAGGAGGATATGGCTACACCTTC. Encoded protein: CASRQGRGGYGYTF.

CDR3 amino acids: CASSGGQGRGETQYF. The CDR3 DNA is TGTGCCAGCAGCGGCGGACAGGGTAGGGGAGAGACCCAGTACTTC. This rearrangement joins TRBV5-6 to TRBJ2-5; 8 bases fit TRBD1. CDR3 size: 15 residues. The germline gives CDR1 SGHDT, CDR2 YYEEEE. The V gene end was trimmed by 4 bases and the J gene end by 4 bases; junction bases not matched to a gene: 9. The variable domain in full, with the rest retrieved from reference TRBV5-6 and TRBJ2-5, is DAGVTQSPTHLIKTRGQQVTLRCSPKSGHDTVSWYQQALGQGPQFIFQYYEEEERQRGNFPDRFSGHQFPNYSSELNVNALLLGDSALYLCASSGGQGRGETQYFGPGTRLLVL.

The chain has TRBV27 and TRBJ2-3; D might be TRBD2 (6 bases). The CDR3 spans 15 residues. V lost 4 bases and J lost 2, with 13 bases in between. Germline V gene data show CDR1 as MNHEY and CDR2 as SMNVEV (reference sequence). CDR3 amino acids: CASSWGSGDTDTQYF. CDR3 in DNA: TGTGCCAGCAGTTGGGGTAGCGGTGACACAGATACGCAGTATTTT.

The V call is TRBV9, the J call TRBJ1-4; the match to TRBD1 covers 9 bases. The CDR3 consists of 15 residues. The V gene end was trimmed by 4 bases and the J gene end by 8 bases; junction bases not matched to a gene: 9. Per germline, CDR1 SGDLS and CDR2 YYNGEE. The CDR3 sequence: CASSSWGTGNEKLFF. CDR3 nucleotides: TGTGCCAGCAGCTCTTGGGGGACAGGGAACGAAAAACTGTTTTTT. The full variable domain, rest sourced from reference TRBV9 and TRBJ1-4, is DSGVTQTPKHLITATGQRVTLRCSPRSGDLSVYWYQQSLDQGLQFLIQYYNGEERAKGNILERFSAQQFPDLHSELNLSSLELGDSALYFCASSSWGTGNEKLFFGSGTQLSVL.